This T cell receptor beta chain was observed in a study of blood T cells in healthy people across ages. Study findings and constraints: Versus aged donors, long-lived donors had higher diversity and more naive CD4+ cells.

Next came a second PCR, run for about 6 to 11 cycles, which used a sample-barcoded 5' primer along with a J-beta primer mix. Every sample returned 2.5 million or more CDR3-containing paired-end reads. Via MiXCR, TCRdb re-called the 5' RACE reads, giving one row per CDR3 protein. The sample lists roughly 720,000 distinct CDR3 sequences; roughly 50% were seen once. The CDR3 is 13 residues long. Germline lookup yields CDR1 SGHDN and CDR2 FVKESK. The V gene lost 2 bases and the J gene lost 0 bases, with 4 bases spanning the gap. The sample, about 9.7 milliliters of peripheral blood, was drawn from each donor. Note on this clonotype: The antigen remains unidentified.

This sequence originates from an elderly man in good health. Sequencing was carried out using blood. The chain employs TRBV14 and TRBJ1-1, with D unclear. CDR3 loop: CASSQHLNTEAFF. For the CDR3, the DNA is TGTGCCAGCAGCCAACACCTGAACACTGAAGCTTTCTTT.